This paragraph covers one TCR beta chain sequence. Its antigen remains unidentified. Within the sample, other DNA sequences also encode this same CDR3. Profiling relied on immunoSEQ multiplex PCR, and the TCRdb table lists in-frame clones only, not all of them. The table includes more than 70,000 clones, around 80% detected once. CDR3 length: 11 amino acids. Germline CDR1 and CDR2: SGHTA and FQGNSA. The ends were cut back, 3 bases at V and 4 bases at J, with 3 bases in the middle. The data derive from a study of OX40 agonist ivuxolimab in advanced cancers. Study-level results: In general, CD8+ T cells held more expanded clones than CD4+ did, on average. The antigen specificity of the peripheral T cells (those that were expanded) was not determined.

This sequence originates from an adult with an advanced solid tumor such as melanoma, head and neck, liver or kidney cancer. The sequenced sample was CD4+ or CD8+ T cells sorted from blood, obtained in a trial of the OX40 agonist ivuxolimab. The J gene is TRBJ2-5, the V gene TRBV7-2, with unresolved D. CDR3 residues: CASSLTETQYF. In DNA, the CDR3 is TGTGCCAGCAGCTTGACAGAGACCCAGTACTTC.